This T cell receptor beta chain was recovered during a study of PD-L1 blockade in urothelial cancer. Study information: Earlier, patients had received 0 to 3 chemotherapy regimens. Investigators checked blood 3 weeks (second dose) and 6 weeks after treatment start. Typically, measured as a median, blood samples had approximately 130,000 T cells.

The time point here: pretreatment peripheral blood. Locally advanced or metastatic urothelial carcinoma was present in patients. The germline V gene encodes CDR1 SQVTM and CDR2 ANQGSEA. V was pared by 7 bases and J by 5 bases, with 9 bases of the junction left unmatched. The CDR3 is made up of 13 amino acids. Profiled with immunoSEQ multiplex PCR; TCRdb holds only in-frame clones, not every one. The data show approximately 32,000 clones, 82% seen once. The starting material was PBMCs, obtained around atezolizumab (anti-PD-L1) treatment. This TCR derives from a man aged 55 to 70 with urothelial cancer. The chain has TRBV29-1 and TRBJ2-5; 8 bases agree with TRBD1. The CDR3 nucleotides read TGCAGCGCCCGACAGGGGAATGCGGAGACCCAGTACTTC. As protein: CSARQGNAETQYF.